What follows are 28 T cell receptor beta chains derived from one specimen sequenced in a study of cytomegalovirus exposure and HLA in healthy donors. Primers included in the PCR were 60 Vbeta and 13 Jbeta primers. Assay used: immunoSEQ multiplex PCR; TCRdb lists only in-frame clones, some missing. The data hold some 110,000 clones, with around 80% observed a single time. Sequencing input: PBMCs. The receptors come from a woman between 25 and 40 years old in good health and CMV-seronegative.

The V and J genes are TRBV5-1 and TRBJ2-5; TRBD2 might be the D (7 bases). The V gene's germline CDR1 is SGHRS and CDR2 YFSETQ. The CDR3 runs 14 residues. V gave up 2 bases and J gave up 1 base, with 9 bases separating them. The CDR3 nucleotides read TGCGCCAGCAGCTTAGGGGGGGGCCAAGAGACCCAGTACTTC. It translates to CASSLGGGQETQYF.

V usage is TRBV30 and J usage is TRBJ2-5; a weak D match, TRBD2 (7 bases). Trimming took 8 bases from V and 6 from J, leaving 16 bases between them. The CDR3 is made up of 12 amino acids. From germline, CDR1 is GTSNPN and CDR2 SVGIG (reference sequence). The CDR3 sequence is CALTGGGKTQYF. DNA of the CDR3: TGTGCCCTTACGGGGGGCGGAAAGACCCAGTACTTC.

In regard to this clone: Other DNA sequences in this specimen translate into the identical CDR3. J is TRBJ2-7 and V is TRBV4-2, with 7 positions matching TRBD1. CDR1 is LGHNA and CDR2 is YNFKEQ in the germline V gene. CDR3 length: 16 amino acids. J was trimmed by 4 bases and V by 0 bases; bases with no gene match: 9. CDR3 amino acids: CASSQDRGSGAYEQYF. The CDR3 nucleotides read TGTGCCAGCAGCCAAGACAGGGGGAGTGGGGCATACGAGCAGTACTTC.

The chain links TRBV7-9 to TRBJ1-4, with 8 bases identical to TRBD1. The ends lost 4 bases at V and 3 bases at J; junction bases unmatched: 4. CDR1 is SEHNR and CDR2 is FQNEAQ in the germline V gene (reference sequence). The CDR3 runs 15 residues. The CDR3 nucleotides read TGTGCCAGCAGCTACGGGGACAGGTCTAATGAAAAACTGTTTTTT. It translates to CASSYGDRSNEKLFF. The variable domain in full, completed from reference TRBV7-9 and TRBJ1-4, reads DTGVSQNPRHKITKRGQNVTFRCDPISEHNRLYWYRQTLGQGPEFLTYFQNEAQLEKSRLLSDRFSAERPKGSFSTLEIQRTEQGDSAMYLCASSYGDRSNEKLFFGSGTQLSVL.

The chain uses TRBV19 and TRBJ1-5; D perhaps matches TRBD1 (6 bases). Looked up from germline, CDR1 is LNHDA and CDR2 is SQIVND (reference sequence). This CDR3 comprises 14 residues. Trimming removed 1 base at V and 5 bases at J, with 9 bases between. The CDR3 loop reads CASSIATGYQPQHF. The CDR3 bases are TGTGCCAGTAGTATAGCTACAGGGTATCAGCCCCAGCATTTT.

This sequence joins TRBV6-5 and TRBJ2-2, with 9 nucleotides matching TRBD1. V gave up 7 bases and J gave up 5 bases; unmatched junction bases: 5. The CDR3 is 14 residues long. Germline V lookup: CDR1 MNHEY, CDR2 SVGAGI. Written as DNA, the CDR3 is TGTGCCAGCAACGACAGGGGGAATACCGGGGAGCTGTTTTTT. It translates to CASNDRGNTGELFF.

This clone was seen more than once but under ten times. This sequence joins TRBV4-1 and TRBJ2-7; 10 bases are shared with TRBD2. J gave up 6 bases and V 3 bases, and 8 bases lay outside the gene matches. This CDR3 is built from 15 residues. Germline CDR1 is MGHRA and CDR2 is YSYEKL. CDR3 sequence (DNA): TGCGCCAGCAGCCACCTGGGAGCGGGGGGGCGCGAGCAGTACTTC. This gives the protein CASSHLGAGGREQYF.

The gene calls are TRBV7-9 and TRBJ1-2, with unresolved D. Germline V gene sequence: CDR1 SEHNR, CDR2 FQNEAQ (reference sequence). The CDR3 has 14 amino acids. Trimming pared 4 bases from V and 2 bases from J, leaving 11 bases between. The CDR3 DNA reads TGTGCCAGCAGCTCGGGAATCTTGAACTATGGCTACACCTTC. Translation gives CASSSGILNYGYTF.

The chain has TRBV6-1 and TRBJ2-3, with 9 bases aligning to TRBD1. Germline assignment: CDR1 MNHNS and CDR2 SASEGT. CDR3 size: 14 residues. J was trimmed by 6 bases and V by 6 bases; bases with no gene match: 7. DNA of the CDR3: TGTGCCAGCAGGGAACAGGGGGCGCCCGATACGCAGTATTTT. It specifies CASREQGAPDTQYF.

The chain uses TRBV7-8 and TRBJ1-2, with a weak D call TRBD1 (6 bases). V lost 5 bases, J lost 0 bases, and 13 bases lay in between. CDR1 SGHVS and CDR2 FQNEAQ come from the germline V gene. The CDR3 has 15 amino acids. DNA of the CDR3: TGTGCCAGCAGCCGAACAGGGTCGGCTAACTATGGCTACACCTTC. It yields the protein CASSRTGSANYGYTF. The full variable domain, in which reference TRBV7-8 and TRBJ1-2 provide the parts outside the CDR3, is GAGVSQSPRYKVAKRGQDVALRCDPISGHVSLFWYQQALGQGPEFLTYFQNEAQLDKSGLPSDRFFAERPEGSVSTLKIQRTQQEDSAVYLCASSRTGSANYGYTFGSGTRLTVV.

Worth noting for this clone: An end of the junction does not agree with germline; a read error may underlie this. V is TRBV7-9 and J is TRBJ2-7, with 7 bases identical to TRBD1. The germline V gene encodes CDR1 SEHNR and CDR2 FQNEAQ (reference sequence). The CDR3 covers 17 residues. CDR3 protein: CSSSLWGTGQSSYEQYF. CDR3 DNA sequence: TGTTCCAGCAGCTTATGGGGTACGGGACAGAGTTCCTACGAGCAGTACTTC.

The chain has TRBV5-8 and TRBJ1-5, with 10 bases fitting TRBD1. The ends lost 4 bases at V and 3 bases at J; junction bases unmatched: 1. The CDR3 contains 14 residues. Germline V gene lookup returns CDR1 SGHTS and CDR2 YDEGEE. The CDR3 nucleotides are TGTGCCAGCAGCGGACAGGGGGTCAATCAGCCCCAGCATTTT. It translates to CASSGQGVNQPQHF.

J is TRBJ1-2 and V is TRBV19; D remains unclear. This CDR3 comprises 12 residues. The V gene lost 2 bases and the J gene lost 3 bases, with 4 bases spanning the gap. Per the germline V gene, CDR1 is LNHDA and CDR2 is SQIVND (reference sequence). Here the CDR3 DNA reads TGTGCCAGTAGTATACAGGACTATGGCTACACCTTC. This sequence encodes CASSIQDYGYTF. Drawing the rest from reference TRBV19 and TRBJ1-2, the complete variable domain is DGGITQSPKYLFRKEGQNVTLSCEQNLNHDAMYWYRQDPGQGLRLIYYSQIVNDFQKGDIAEGYSVSREKKESFPLTVTSAQKNPTAFYLCASSIQDYGYTFGSGTRLTVV.

The DNA for the CDR3 is TGTGCCAGCAGCCGGGACAGGGGTTATGACACCATATATTTT. It specifies CASSRDRGYDTIYF. The V gene is TRBV6-6, the J gene TRBJ1-3; 10 bases align to TRBD1. Looked up from germline, CDR1 is MNHNY and CDR2 is SVGAGI (reference sequence). V lost 6 bases, J lost 8 bases, and 7 bases stayed unmatched. This CDR3 is 14 amino acids long.

The chain carries TRBV18 and TRBJ1-5, with 8 positions matching TRBD1. V lost 3 bases, J lost 3 bases, and 4 bases stayed unmatched. This CDR3 is built from 15 residues. From germline, CDR1 is KGHSH and CDR2 LQKENI. The CDR3 loop is CASSPSGGFNQPQHF. The CDR3 coding sequence is TGTGCCAGCTCACCCTCAGGGGGCTTCAATCAGCCCCAGCATTTT. Combining the CDR3 with reference TRBV18 and TRBJ1-5 gives the whole variable domain NAGVMQNPRHLVRRRGQEARLRCSPMKGHSHVYWYRQLPEEGLKFMVYLQKENIIDESGMPKERFSAEFPKEGPSILRIQQVVRGDSAAYFCASSPSGGFNQPQHFGDGTRLSIL.

The chain has TRBV19 and TRBJ2-1; 8 bases align to TRBD2. The CDR3 loop spans 16 amino acids. V shed 5 bases and J 10 bases; nucleotides not matched to a gene: 16. Looked up from germline, CDR1 is LNHDA and CDR2 is SQIVND (reference sequence). The CDR3 DNA reads as TGTGCCAGTAGTTCAGTACCGGGACTAGGGCTCAGGGAGCAGTTCTTC. This gives the protein CASSSVPGLGLREQFF.

The rearrangement links TRBV5-1 to TRBJ1-1, with TRBD1 identical over 7 bases. In germline, CDR1 is SGHRS, CDR2 YFSETQ. Trimming at V came to 2 bases and at J to 1 base, leaving 8 bases not matched to a gene. The CDR3 has 16 residues. The CDR3 reads CASSFHSNRGNTEAFF. The CDR3 DNA reads TGCGCCAGCAGCTTCCACAGTAACAGGGGGAACACTGAAGCTTTCTTT.

This rearrangement joins TRBV5-1 to TRBJ1-1; TRBD1 matches at 7 bases. J gave up 0 bases and V 3 bases, and 8 bases lay outside the gene matches. CDR3 length: 16 amino acids. Germline lookup yields CDR1 SGHRS and CDR2 YFSETQ. CDR3 nucleotides: TGCGCCAGCAGCTCCGACAGGGTACTTATGAACACTGAAGCTTTCTTT. It yields the protein CASSSDRVLMNTEAFF.

V is TRBV21-1 and J is TRBJ1-2; the D segment call TRBD1 is taken from the table without a DNA check. TRBV21-1 is listed as a pseudogene. CDR3 size: 16 residues. CDR3 bases: TGTGCCAGCAGCGAACGGACAGGACCTACTAACTATGGCTACACCTTC. It is translated as CASSERTGPTNYGYTF.

The chain uses TRBV7-8 and TRBJ2-7; weak D call: TRBD2 (5 bases). Between the trimmed V and J ends, which lost 1 base and 4 bases, there was a span of 8 bases. This CDR3 has 13 residues. Per germline, CDR1 SGHVS and CDR2 FQNEAQ. The CDR3 region is CASSLGAGYEQYF. DNA for the CDR3: TGTGCCAGCAGCTTAGGGGCGGGTTACGAGCAGTACTTC.

The chain uses TRBV9 and TRBJ2-7, with D possibly matching TRBD2 (5 bases). The CDR3 loop spans 17 amino acids. CDR1 is SGDLS, CDR2 YYNGEE, per germline. V lost 3 bases to trimming and J lost 1 base, with 20 bases between them. Written as DNA, the CDR3 is TGTGCCAGCAGCGGAGGGAATCACCCCAGTCGGTCCTACGAGCAGTACTTC. It specifies CASSGGNHPSRSYEQYF.

The chain joins TRBV6-6 to TRBJ1-1; D is possibly TRBD1 (5 bases). Trimming left V 6 bases short and J 4 bases short, with 9 bases between. Germline assignment: CDR1 MNHNY and CDR2 SVGAGI (reference sequence). The CDR3 is made up of 12 amino acids. CDR3 nucleotides: TGTGCCAGCAGGACAGTGGGCACTGAAGCTTTCTTT. It yields the protein CASRTVGTEAFF.

The CDR3 spells CAWSVGQGTYEQYF. The CDR3 DNA reads TGTGCCTGGAGTGTGGGACAGGGAACCTACGAGCAGTACTTC. The chain joins TRBV30 to TRBJ2-7, with 9 bases matching TRBD1. V was clipped by 0 bases and J by 2 bases; unmatched bases: 2. CDR3 length: 14 amino acids. CDR1 is GTSNPN and CDR2 is SVGIG in the germline V gene (reference sequence).

This chain links TRBV7-6 with TRBJ1-2; D not resolved. Trimming cost V 5 bases and J 2 bases, with 9 bases left between them. Germline V gene data show CDR1 as SGHVS and CDR2 as FNYEAQ. This CDR3 contains 13 residues. The CDR3 region has the DNA TGTGCCAGCAGCGAACAGACAAACTATGGCTACACCTTC. Translated, it gives CASSEQTNYGYTF.

This clone was detected once. The chain carries TRBV7-8 and TRBJ2-7; 12 bases align to TRBD1. The CDR3 runs to 15 residues. CDR1 and CDR2 from the germline V gene are SGHVS and FQNEAQ. V shed 1 base and J 6 bases; nucleotides not matched to a gene: 4. CDR3 DNA sequence: TGTGCCAGCAGCTTAGGAGGGACAGGGGGCTCCGAGCAGTACTTC. Its translation: CASSLGGTGGSEQYF.

The chain links TRBV27 to TRBJ2-6; D call uncertain. The V and J ends lost 2 bases and 0 bases respectively, with 11 bases between them. This CDR3 comprises 17 residues. CDR1 and CDR2 from the germline V gene are MNHEY and SMNVEV (reference sequence). CDR3 bases: TGTGCCAGCAGTTTAGGGCAGACGAGCTCTGGGGCCAACGTCCTGACTTTC. This sequence encodes CASSLGQTSSGANVLTF.

This rearrangement joins TRBV27 to TRBJ2-7; TRBD1 agrees at 8 bases. Per the germline V gene, CDR1 is MNHEY and CDR2 is SMNVEV (reference sequence). The CDR3 sequence is 12 residues long. J gave up 5 bases and V 9 bases, and 6 bases lay outside the gene matches. As DNA, the CDR3 is TGTGCCAGTGGACAGGGTGTCAACGAGCAGTACTTC. It codes for CASGQGVNEQYF.

The CDR3 DNA is TGTGCCAGCTCACCCCATAGCGGGGGGGCATGGGAGCAGTTCTTC. Its translation: CASSPHSGGAWEQFF. The chain links TRBV27 to TRBJ2-1, with 11 bases matching TRBD2. Germline trimming cut 8 bases from V and 10 bases from J; bases unmatched to any gene: 13. The CDR3 contains 15 residues. Germline lookup yields CDR1 MNHEY and CDR2 SMNVEV (reference sequence).